This entry lists 3 T cell receptor beta chains sequenced from one sample in a study of blood T cell repertoires in COVID-19. Here immunoSEQ multiplex PCR was the method, and the copy in TCRdb shows in-frame clones only, minus some. The sample yields 330,000 or so clones, roughly 89% seen once. Sequencing was done on a sample of peripheral blood. The receptors here all came from a man aged 30-40 years with COVID-19, enrolled during active disease.

This clone was seen a few times. V and J are TRBV7-2 and TRBJ1-1; 7 bases match TRBD1. Germline V gives CDR1 SGHTA, CDR2 FQGNSA. Losses at the gene ends were 1 base for V and 0 bases for J; bases not matched to a gene: 8. The length of the CDR3 is 17 residues. The CDR3: CASSLVRDRRVNTEAFF. The CDR3 DNA sequence: TGTGCCAGCAGCTTAGTTCGGGACAGAAGAGTGAACACTGAAGCTTTCTTT.

This rearrangement joins TRBV10-3 to TRBJ2-7; TRBD1 aligns across 9 bases. This CDR3 contains 13 residues. Germline V gene lookup returns CDR1 ENHRY and CDR2 SYGVKD. The CDR3 loop reads CVSRGDRAYEQYF. The DNA for the CDR3 is TGTGTTTCCAGGGGGGACAGGGCCTACGAGCAGTACTTC.

The V and J genes are TRBV10-3 and TRBJ1-5; TRBD1 matches 10 bases. The germline gives CDR1 ENHRY, CDR2 SYGVKD. The CDR3 consists of 17 residues. V trimming: 2 bases; J trimming: 2 bases; junction bases outside the gene matches: 6. CDR3 protein: CAISEGQGVSGNQPQHF. The DNA of the CDR3 is TGTGCCATCAGTGAGGGACAGGGGGTAAGTGGCAATCAGCCCCAGCATTTT.